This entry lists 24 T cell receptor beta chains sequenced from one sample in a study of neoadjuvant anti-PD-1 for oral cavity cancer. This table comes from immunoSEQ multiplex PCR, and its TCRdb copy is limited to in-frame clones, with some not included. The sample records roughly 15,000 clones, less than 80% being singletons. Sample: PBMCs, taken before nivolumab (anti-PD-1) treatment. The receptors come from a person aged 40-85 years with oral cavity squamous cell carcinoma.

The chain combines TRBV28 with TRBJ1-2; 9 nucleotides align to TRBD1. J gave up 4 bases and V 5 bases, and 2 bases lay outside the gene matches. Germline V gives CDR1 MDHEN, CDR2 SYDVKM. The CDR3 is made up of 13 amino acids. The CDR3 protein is CASSTDRGYGYTF. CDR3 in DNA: TGTGCCAGCAGTACGGACAGGGGCTATGGCTACACCTTC.

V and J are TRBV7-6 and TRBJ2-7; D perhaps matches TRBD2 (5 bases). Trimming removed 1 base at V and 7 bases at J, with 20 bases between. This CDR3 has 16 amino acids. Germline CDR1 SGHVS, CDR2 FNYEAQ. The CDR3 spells CASSLVVSDSRREQYF. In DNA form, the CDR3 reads TGTGCCAGCAGCTTAGTGGTTAGCGACTCGAGAAGGGAGCAGTACTTC.

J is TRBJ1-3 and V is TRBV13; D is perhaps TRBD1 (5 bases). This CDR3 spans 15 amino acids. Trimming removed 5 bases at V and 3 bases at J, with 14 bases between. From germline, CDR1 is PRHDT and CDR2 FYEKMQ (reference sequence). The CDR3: CASSLGLLGGNTIYF. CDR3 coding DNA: TGTGCCAGCAGCCTGGGACTTCTGGGTGGAAACACCATATATTTT.

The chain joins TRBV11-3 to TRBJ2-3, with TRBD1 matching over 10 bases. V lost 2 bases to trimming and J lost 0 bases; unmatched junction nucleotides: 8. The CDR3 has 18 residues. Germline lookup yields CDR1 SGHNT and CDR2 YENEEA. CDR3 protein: CASSLRDRGNTSTDTQYF. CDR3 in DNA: TGTGCCAGCAGCTTACGGGACAGGGGAAATACTAGCACAGATACGCAGTATTTT.

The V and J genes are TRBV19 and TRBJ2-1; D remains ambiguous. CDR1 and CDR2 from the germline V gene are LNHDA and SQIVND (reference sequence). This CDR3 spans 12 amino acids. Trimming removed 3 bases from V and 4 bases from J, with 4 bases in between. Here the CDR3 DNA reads TGTGCCAGTAGTATGGGATACAATGAGCAGTTCTTC. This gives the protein CASSMGYNEQFF.

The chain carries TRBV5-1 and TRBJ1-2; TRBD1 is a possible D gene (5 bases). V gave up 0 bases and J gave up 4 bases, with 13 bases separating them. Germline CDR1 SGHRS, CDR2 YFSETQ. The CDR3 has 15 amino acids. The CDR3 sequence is CASSLAYRTSYGYTF. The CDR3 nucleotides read TGCGCCAGCAGCTTGGCCTATCGGACAAGCTATGGCTACACCTTC.

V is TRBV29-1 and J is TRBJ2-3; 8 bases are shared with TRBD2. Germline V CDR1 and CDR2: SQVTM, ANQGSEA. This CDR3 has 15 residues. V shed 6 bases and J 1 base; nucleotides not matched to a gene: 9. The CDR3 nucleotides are TGCAGCGTGGAGCCAGCAGCGGGAGGCACAGATACGCAGTATTTT. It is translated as CSVEPAAGGTDTQYF.

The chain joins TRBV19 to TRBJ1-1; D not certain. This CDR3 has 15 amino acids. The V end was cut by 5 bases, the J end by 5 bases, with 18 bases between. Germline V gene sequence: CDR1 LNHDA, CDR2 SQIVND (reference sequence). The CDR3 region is CASSGLQLSWTEAFF. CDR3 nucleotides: TGTGCCAGTAGTGGCTTACAGCTTTCATGGACTGAAGCTTTCTTT.

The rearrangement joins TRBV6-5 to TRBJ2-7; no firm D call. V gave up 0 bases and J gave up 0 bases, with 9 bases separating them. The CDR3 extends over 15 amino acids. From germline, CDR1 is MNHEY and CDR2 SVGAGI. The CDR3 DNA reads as TGTGCCAGCAGTTACTCCCTCCAGAGCTCCTACGAGCAGTACTTC. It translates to CASSYSLQSSYEQYF.

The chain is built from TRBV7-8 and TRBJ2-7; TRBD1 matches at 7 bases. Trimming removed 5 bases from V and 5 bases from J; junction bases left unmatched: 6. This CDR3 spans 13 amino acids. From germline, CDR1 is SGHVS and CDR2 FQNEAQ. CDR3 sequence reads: CASSIDREDEQYF. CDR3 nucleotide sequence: TGTGCCAGCAGCATTGACAGGGAAGACGAGCAGTACTTC.

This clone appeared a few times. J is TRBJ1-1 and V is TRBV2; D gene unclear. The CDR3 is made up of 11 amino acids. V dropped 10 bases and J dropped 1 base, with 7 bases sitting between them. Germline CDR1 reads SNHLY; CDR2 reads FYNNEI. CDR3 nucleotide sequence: TGTGCCAACAAAGGGAACACTGAAGCTTTCTTT. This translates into CANKGNTEAFF.

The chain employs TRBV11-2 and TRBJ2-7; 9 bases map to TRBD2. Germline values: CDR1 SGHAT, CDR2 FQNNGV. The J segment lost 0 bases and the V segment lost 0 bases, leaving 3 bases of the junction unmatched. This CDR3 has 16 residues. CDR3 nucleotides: TGTGCCAGCAGCTTAGATGGGACTAGCCTCTCCTACGAGCAGTACTTC. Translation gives CASSLDGTSLSYEQYF. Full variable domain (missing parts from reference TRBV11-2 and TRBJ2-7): EAGVAQSPRYKIIEKRQSVAFWCNPISGHATLYWYQQILGQGPKLLIQFQNNGVVDDSQLPKDRFSAERLKGVDSTLKIQPAKLEDSAVYLCASSLDGTSLSYEQYFGPGTRLTVT.

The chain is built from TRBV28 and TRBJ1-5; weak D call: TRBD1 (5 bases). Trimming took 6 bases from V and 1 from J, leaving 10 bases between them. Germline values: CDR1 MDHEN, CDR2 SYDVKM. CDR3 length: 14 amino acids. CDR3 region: CASSHRRSNQPQHF. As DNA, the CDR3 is TGTGCCAGCAGCCACAGGAGGAGCAATCAGCCCCAGCATTTT. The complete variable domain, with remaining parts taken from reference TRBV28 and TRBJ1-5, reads DVKVTQSSRYLVKRTGEKVFLECVQDMDHENMFWYRQDPGLGLRLIYFSYDVKMKEKGDIPEGYSVSREKKERFSLILESASTNQTSMYLCASSHRRSNQPQHFGDGTRLSIL.

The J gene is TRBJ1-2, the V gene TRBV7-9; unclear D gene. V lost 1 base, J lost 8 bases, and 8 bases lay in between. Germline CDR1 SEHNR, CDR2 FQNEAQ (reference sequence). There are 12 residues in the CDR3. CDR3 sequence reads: CASSLGLNGYTF. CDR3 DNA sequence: TGTGCCAGCAGCTTAGGATTAAACGGCTACACCTTC.

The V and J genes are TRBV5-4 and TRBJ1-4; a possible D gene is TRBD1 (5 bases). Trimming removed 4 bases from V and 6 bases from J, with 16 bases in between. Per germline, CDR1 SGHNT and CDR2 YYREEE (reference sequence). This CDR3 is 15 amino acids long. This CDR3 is CASSQSGASDEKLFF. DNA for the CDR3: TGTGCCAGCAGCCAAAGTGGGGCCTCGGATGAAAAACTGTTTTTT.

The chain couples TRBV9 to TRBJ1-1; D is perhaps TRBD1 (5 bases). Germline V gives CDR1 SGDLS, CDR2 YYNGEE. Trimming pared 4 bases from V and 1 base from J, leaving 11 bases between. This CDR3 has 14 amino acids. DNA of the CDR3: TGTGCCAGCAGCCGGGACGCAGGGAACACTGAAGCTTTCTTT. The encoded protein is CASSRDAGNTEAFF.

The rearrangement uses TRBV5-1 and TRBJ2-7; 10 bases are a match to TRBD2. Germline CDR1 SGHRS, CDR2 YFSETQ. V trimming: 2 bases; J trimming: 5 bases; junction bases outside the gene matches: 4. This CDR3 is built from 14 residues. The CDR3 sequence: CASSFGSGGNEQYF. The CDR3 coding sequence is TGCGCCAGCAGCTTTGGTAGCGGGGGGAACGAGCAGTACTTC.

This chain's CDR3 is CASSKDRGYEQYF. DNA for the CDR3: TGTGCCAGCAGCAAGGACAGGGGTTACGAGCAGTACTTC. The gene calls are TRBV5-6 and TRBJ2-7, with 9 bases identical to TRBD1. Germline CDR1 reads SGHDT; CDR2 reads YYEEEE. Trimming removed 4 bases from V and 4 bases from J; junction bases left unmatched: 3. The CDR3 loop spans 13 amino acids. Filled out from reference TRBV5-6 and TRBJ2-7, the complete variable domain reads DAGVTQSPTHLIKTRGQQVTLRCSPKSGHDTVSWYQQALGQGPQFIFQYYEEEERQRGNFPDRFSGHQFPNYSSELNVNALLLGDSALYLCASSKDRGYEQYFGPGTRLTVT.

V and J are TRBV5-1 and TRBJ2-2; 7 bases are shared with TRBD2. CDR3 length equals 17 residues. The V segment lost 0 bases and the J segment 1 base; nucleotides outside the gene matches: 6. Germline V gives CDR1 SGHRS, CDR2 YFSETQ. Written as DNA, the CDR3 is TGCGCCAGCAGCTTGGCTAGGTCTAGCGGGAACACCGGGGAGCTGTTTTTT. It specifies CASSLARSSGNTGELFF.

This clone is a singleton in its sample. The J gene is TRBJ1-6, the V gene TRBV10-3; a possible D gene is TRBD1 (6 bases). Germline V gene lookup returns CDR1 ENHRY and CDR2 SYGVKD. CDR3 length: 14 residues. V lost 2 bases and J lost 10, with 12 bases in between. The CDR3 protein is CAISETGRWSPLHF. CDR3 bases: TGTGCCATCAGTGAGACAGGGCGGTGGTCACCCCTCCACTTT.

The CDR3 sequence: CASSLETDTEAFF. CDR3 in DNA: TGCGCCAGCAGCTTGGAAACAGACACTGAAGCTTTCTTT. J is TRBJ1-1 and V is TRBV5-1, with D hard to call. Germline V lookup: CDR1 SGHRS, CDR2 YFSETQ. With 0 bases removed from V and 3 bases from J, the gap between germline ends came to 6 bases. The CDR3 consists of 13 residues.

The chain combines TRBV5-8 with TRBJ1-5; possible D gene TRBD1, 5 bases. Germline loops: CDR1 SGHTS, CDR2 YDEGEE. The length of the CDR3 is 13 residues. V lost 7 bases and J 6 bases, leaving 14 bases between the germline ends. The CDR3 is CASGEWGSQPQHF. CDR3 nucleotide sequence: TGTGCCAGCGGCGAGTGGGGGAGTCAGCCCCAGCATTTT.

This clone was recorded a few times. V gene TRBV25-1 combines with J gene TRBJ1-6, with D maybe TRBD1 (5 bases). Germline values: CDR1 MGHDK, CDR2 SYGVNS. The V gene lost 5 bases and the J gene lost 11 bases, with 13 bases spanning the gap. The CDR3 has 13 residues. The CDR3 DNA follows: TGTGCCAGCAGTCGACGTTTAGGGGCACCCCTCCACTTT. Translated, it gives CASSRRLGAPLHF.

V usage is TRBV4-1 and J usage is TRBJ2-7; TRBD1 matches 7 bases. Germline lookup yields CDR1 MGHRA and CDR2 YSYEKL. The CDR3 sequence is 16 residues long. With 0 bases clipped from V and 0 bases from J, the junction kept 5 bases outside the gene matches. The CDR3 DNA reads TGCGCCAGCAGCCAAGATCTCAGGACAGGCTCCTACGAGCAGTACTTC. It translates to CASSQDLRTGSYEQYF.